Below, 25 T cell receptor beta chains from the same sample are listed, as sequenced in a study of shared clonotypes between healthy human individuals. Sequenced by immunoSEQ multiplex PCR; TCRdb stores in-frame clones only, minus some. The table includes approximately 2,000,000 clones, roughly 92% detected once. Material for sequencing was naive CD4+ T cells from PBMCs. Subset described: CD45RA+ positively selected. The receptors come from a man between 18 and 29 years old in good health. Some clones in this sample may be carry-over from other donors' samples.

Details on this clone: Distinct nucleotide sequences in the sample also encode this CDR3. The gene calls are TRBV28 and TRBJ1-5, with D unclear. This CDR3 has 13 residues. Between the trimmed V and J ends, which lost 8 bases and 0 bases, there was a span of 8 bases. Germline V gene sequence: CDR1 MDHEN, CDR2 SYDVKM. In nucleotides, the CDR3 is TGTGCCAGCCGGACGTATAGCAATCAGCCCCAGCATTTT. Translated: CASRTYSNQPQHF.

The genes are TRBV30 and TRBJ1-2; D is unresolved. The germline gives CDR1 GTSNPN, CDR2 SVGIG (reference sequence). CDR3 length: 11 amino acids. The V end was cut by 8 bases, the J end by 7 bases, with 14 bases between. CDR3 in DNA: TGTGCCGTTTCTTATACGGGTGGCTACACCTTC. It codes for CAVSYTGGYTF.

This sequence joins TRBV7-3 and TRBJ2-2; weak D call: TRBD1 (6 bases). V lost 3 bases and J 6 bases, leaving 17 bases between the germline ends. Germline V gene lookup returns CDR1 SGHTA and CDR2 FQGTGA. CDR3 length: 16 residues. CDR3 protein: CASSFPGQLSAGELFF. For the CDR3, the DNA is TGTGCCAGCAGCTTCCCCGGACAGTTGAGCGCCGGGGAGCTGTTTTTT.

The chain employs TRBV19 and TRBJ2-3; D is unresolved. Trimming removed 3 bases at V and 5 bases at J, with 18 bases between. Germline assignment: CDR1 LNHDA and CDR2 SQIVND (reference sequence). This CDR3 comprises 16 residues. The CDR3 loop reads CASSMQVQGVGDTQYF. The DNA of the CDR3 is TGTGCCAGTAGTATGCAGGTGCAAGGTGTAGGAGATACGCAGTATTTT.

The V gene is TRBV4-2, the J gene TRBJ1-4, with D perhaps matching TRBD1 (5 bases). The V end was cut by 2 bases, the J end by 7 bases, with 14 bases between. The CDR3 runs to 15 residues. Germline V gene data show CDR1 as LGHNA and CDR2 as YNFKEQ. The CDR3 sequence: CASSQKLGEREKLFF. The DNA for the CDR3 is TGTGCCAGCAGCCAAAAACTGGGGGAACGTGAAAAACTGTTTTTT.

This chain connects TRBV12-5 to TRBJ2-1, with D unclear. The CDR3 length is 15 residues. Trimming stripped 5 bases from V and 3 bases from J, with 14 bases between. In germline, CDR1 is LGHNT, CDR2 FRNRAP. CDR3 DNA: TGTGCTAGTGGTCCGCCGGGCCCCCTCTACAATGAGCAGTTCTTC. Translating it yields CASGPPGPLYNEQFF.

The chain links TRBV5-8 to TRBJ1-2; TRBD1 aligns across 9 bases. The CDR3 contains 15 residues. The ends lost 2 bases at V and 6 bases at J; junction bases unmatched: 8. The germline V gene encodes CDR1 SGHTS and CDR2 YDEGEE. The CDR3 reads CASSFSGTGINGYTF. CDR3 nucleotides: TGTGCCAGCAGCTTCTCCGGGACAGGGATAAATGGCTACACCTTC.

The gene calls are TRBV6-1 and TRBJ1-1, with TRBD1 as a possible D gene (5 bases). Germline loops: CDR1 MNHNS, CDR2 SASEGT. The V and J ends lost 2 bases and 5 bases respectively, with 15 bases between them. This CDR3 is 15 amino acids long. The CDR3 DNA is TGTGCCAGCAGTGAAAAGGGACGGTGGGGAACTGAAGCTTTCTTT. Protein: CASSEKGRWGTEAFF.

The V call is TRBV30, the J call TRBJ2-3, with D perhaps being TRBD1 or TRBD2 (5 bases each). The CDR3 is 20 residues long. Germline CDR1 and CDR2: GTSNPN and SVGIG (reference sequence). V was cut by 2 bases and J by 1 base, with 28 bases left in between. The CDR3 here is CAWSSYKSGTLSAGTDTQYF. CDR3 DNA: TGTGCCTGGAGTTCATACAAGTCCGGGACCCTCTCCGCGGGCACAGATACGCAGTATTTT.

This sequence joins TRBV6-6 and TRBJ1-3; possibly TRBD1 for D (5 bases). The germline V and J ends were trimmed by 2 bases and 1 base, with 6 bases remaining between them. Germline V CDR1 and CDR2: MNHNY, SVGAGI (reference sequence). This CDR3 contains 14 residues. This CDR3 is CASSYGTSGNTIYF. In DNA, the CDR3 is TGTGCCAGCAGTTACGGGACTTCTGGAAACACCATATATTTT.

J is TRBJ2-3 and V is TRBV11-2; tentatively, D is TRBD2 (5 bases). This CDR3 has 16 amino acids. Per the germline V gene, CDR1 is SGHAT and CDR2 is FQNNGV. V gave up 2 bases and J gave up 3 bases, with 15 bases separating them. The CDR3 region is CASSLIIGLWTDTQYF. The DNA for the CDR3 is TGTGCCAGCAGCTTAATTATCGGACTTTGGACAGATACGCAGTATTTT.

The gene calls are TRBV25-1 and TRBJ2-1; 9 bases agree with TRBD2. Germline V gives CDR1 MGHDK, CDR2 SYGVNS. Trimming took 1 base from V and 3 from J; bases not matched to a gene: 4. CDR3 size: 16 residues. This CDR3 reads CASSELVTSGYNEQFF. In nucleotides, the CDR3 is TGTGCCAGCAGTGAATTAGTGACTAGCGGCTACAATGAGCAGTTCTTC. The whole variable domain, remainder taken from reference TRBV25-1 and TRBJ2-1, is EADIYQTPRYLVIGTGKKITLECSQTMGHDKMYWYQQDPGMELHLIHYSYGVNSTEKGDLSSESTVSRIRTEHFPLTLESARPSHTSQYLCASSELVTSGYNEQFFGPGTRLTVL.

This chain uses TRBV28 with TRBJ2-7; 8 positions agree with TRBD2. The CDR3 has 18 residues. V trimming: 6 bases; J trimming: 3 bases; junction bases outside the gene matches: 19. Germline V gene data show CDR1 as MDHEN and CDR2 as SYDVKM. CDR3 protein: CASSHGVRFGTRDYEQYF. CDR3 nucleotide sequence: TGTGCCAGCAGCCATGGGGTTAGATTCGGGACTAGAGACTACGAGCAGTACTTC. Combining the CDR3 with reference TRBV28 and TRBJ2-7 gives the whole variable domain DVKVTQSSRYLVKRTGEKVFLECVQDMDHENMFWYRQDPGLGLRLIYFSYDVKMKEKGDIPEGYSVSREKKERFSLILESASTNQTSMYLCASSHGVRFGTRDYEQYFGPGTRLTVT.

The V and J genes are TRBV15 and TRBJ1-1; 8 bases map to TRBD1. The length of the CDR3 is 15 residues. Trimming took 0 bases from V and 4 from J; bases not matched to a gene: 4. Germline lookup yields CDR1 LNHNV and CDR2 YYDKDF (reference sequence). The CDR3: CATSRDRTGPTEAFF. DNA for the CDR3: TGTGCCACCAGCAGAGATAGGACAGGGCCCACTGAAGCTTTCTTT. The full variable domain, with the rest looked up from reference TRBV15 and TRBJ1-1, is DAMVIQNPRYQVTQFGKPVTLSCSQTLNHNVMYWYQQKSSQAPKLLFHYYDKDFNNEADTPDNFQSRRPNTSFCFLDIRSPGLGDTAMYLCATSRDRTGPTEAFFGQGTRLTVV.

The chain carries TRBV28 and TRBJ2-3; maybe TRBD2 (7 bases). There are 19 residues in the CDR3. Deletions cut 4 bases from V and 0 bases from J, with 23 bases between. CDR1 is MDHEN and CDR2 is SYDVKM in the germline V gene. The CDR3 sequence: CASSSYMATGGRSTDTQYF. CDR3 DNA sequence: TGTGCCAGCAGTTCATATATGGCCACCGGGGGGCGCAGCACAGATACGCAGTATTTT.

The rearrangement links TRBV10-1 to TRBJ2-7, with D uncertain. Germline CDR1 and CDR2: WNHNN and SYGVQD (reference sequence). The V end was cut by 3 bases, the J end by 0 bases, with 12 bases between. The CDR3 contains 15 residues. CDR3 in DNA: TGCGCCAGCAGTGAAGGGCCCGTACACTCCTACGAGCAGTACTTC. It translates to CASSEGPVHSYEQYF.

The chain couples TRBV29-1 to TRBJ2-7, with D tentatively TRBD1 (7 bases). The V end lost 6 bases, the J end lost 3 bases, and 15 bases lay between the germline ends. Germline V gene lookup returns CDR1 SQVTM and CDR2 ANQGSEA. The CDR3 spans 13 residues. The CDR3 nucleotides read TGCAGCGTAGAGACAGGGACTGGCTACGAGCAGTACTTC. The encoded protein is CSVETGTGYEQYF.

V usage is TRBV10-2 and J usage is TRBJ1-2; the D gene is possibly TRBD1 (5 bases). Trimming pared 10 bases from V and 2 bases from J, leaving 11 bases between. In germline, CDR1 is WSHSY, CDR2 SAAADI. The CDR3 is 12 amino acids. The CDR3 spells CATGHANYGYTF. DNA for the CDR3: TGCGCCACCGGACACGCAAACTATGGCTACACCTTC.

The chain employs TRBV5-4 and TRBJ2-5; a possible D gene is TRBD1 (5 bases). V was cut by 1 base and J by 3 bases, with 16 bases left in between. The CDR3 runs 16 residues. The germline V gene encodes CDR1 SGHNT and CDR2 YYREEE (reference sequence). The CDR3 loop reads CASSLIRIGVEETQYF. CDR3 coding DNA: TGTGCCAGCAGCTTGATCCGGATAGGGGTCGAAGAGACCCAGTACTTC.

The chain uses TRBV28 and TRBJ2-7, with TRBD2 identical over 7 bases. CDR1 is MDHEN and CDR2 is SYDVKM in the germline V gene. The CDR3 is made up of 16 amino acids. Losses at the gene ends were 8 bases for V and 2 bases for J; bases not matched to a gene: 15. The CDR3 reads CASLRLAEGTTYEQYF. CDR3 nucleotide sequence: TGTGCCAGCCTTCGCCTAGCGGAAGGAACGACCTACGAGCAGTACTTC.

The gene calls are TRBV28 and TRBJ2-3; D is unclear. CDR1 is MDHEN and CDR2 is SYDVKM in the germline V gene. The CDR3 is 13 amino acids. V shed 3 bases and J shed 5 bases, with 9 bases lying between them. The CDR3 sequence is CASSFLLGDTQYF. CDR3 DNA sequence: TGTGCCAGCAGTTTCCTCCTAGGAGATACGCAGTATTTT.

V gene TRBV18 combines with J gene TRBJ1-1; 7 bases fit TRBD1. The CDR3 consists of 14 residues. Germline CDR1 reads KGHSH; CDR2 reads LQKENI. V dropped 3 bases and J dropped 3; count of bases not matched to a gene: 4. For the CDR3, the DNA is TGTGCCAGCTCACCCCAACAGGGGTACACTGAAGCTTTCTTT. As protein: CASSPQQGYTEAFF.

This chain uses TRBV27 with TRBJ2-3; maybe TRBD2 (6 bases). Germline assignment: CDR1 MNHEY and CDR2 SMNVEV (reference sequence). With 3 bases removed from V and 4 bases from J, the gap between germline ends came to 17 bases. The CDR3 length is 16 residues. This chain's CDR3 is CASSFRSSVSADTQYF. CDR3 DNA: TGTGCCAGCAGTTTTAGGTCTAGCGTCAGTGCAGATACGCAGTATTTT.

V is TRBV5-8 and J is TRBJ1-5, with D possibly being TRBD1 (6 bases). Trimming took 4 bases from V and 7 from J, leaving 12 bases between them. The CDR3 loop spans 13 amino acids. Germline CDR1 reads SGHTS; CDR2 reads YDEGEE. The CDR3 bases are TGTGCCAGCAGCGTTCAGGGGAGACAGCCCCAGCATTTT. Translation: CASSVQGRQPQHF.

The chain combines TRBV18 with TRBJ2-2, with 7 positions matching TRBD1. Losses at the gene ends were 2 bases for V and 2 bases for J; bases not matched to a gene: 2. Germline CDR1 KGHSH, CDR2 LQKENI. The CDR3 runs 15 residues. The CDR3 DNA reads as TGTGCCAGCTCACCAGAGGGGGCCAACACCGGGGAGCTGTTTTTT. Protein sequence: CASSPEGANTGELFF.